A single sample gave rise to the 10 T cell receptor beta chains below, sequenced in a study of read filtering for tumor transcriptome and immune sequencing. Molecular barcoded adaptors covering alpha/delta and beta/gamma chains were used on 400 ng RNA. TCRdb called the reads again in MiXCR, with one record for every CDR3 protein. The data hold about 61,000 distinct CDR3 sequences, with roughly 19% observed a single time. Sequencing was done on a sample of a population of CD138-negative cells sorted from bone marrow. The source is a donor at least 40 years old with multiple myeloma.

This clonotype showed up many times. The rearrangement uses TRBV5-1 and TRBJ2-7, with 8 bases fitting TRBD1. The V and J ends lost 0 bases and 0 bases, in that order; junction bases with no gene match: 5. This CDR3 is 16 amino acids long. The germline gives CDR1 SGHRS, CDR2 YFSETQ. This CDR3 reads CASSLVSQGASYEQYF. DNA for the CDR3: TGCGCCAGCAGCTTGGTCTCCCAGGGGGCCTCCTACGAGCAGTACTTC. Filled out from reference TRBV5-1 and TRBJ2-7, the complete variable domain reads KAGVTQTPRYLIKTRGQQVTLSCSPISGHRSVSWYQQTPGQGLQFLFEYFSETQRNKGNFPGRFSGRQFSNSRSEMNVSTLELGDSALYLCASSLVSQGASYEQYFGPGTRLTVT.

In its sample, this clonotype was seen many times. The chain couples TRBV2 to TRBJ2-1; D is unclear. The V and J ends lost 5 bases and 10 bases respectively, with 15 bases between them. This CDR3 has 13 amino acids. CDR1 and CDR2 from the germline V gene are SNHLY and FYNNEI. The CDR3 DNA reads TGTGCCAGCAGTACGGGTGCCTCCAGAGAGCAGTTCTTC. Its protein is CASSTGASREQFF. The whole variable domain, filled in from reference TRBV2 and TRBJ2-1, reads EPEVTQTPSHQVTQMGQEVILRCVPISNHLYFYWYRQILGQKVEFLVSFYNNEISEKSEIFDDQFSVERPDGSNFTLKIRSTKLEDSAMYFCASSTGASREQFFGPGTRLTVL.

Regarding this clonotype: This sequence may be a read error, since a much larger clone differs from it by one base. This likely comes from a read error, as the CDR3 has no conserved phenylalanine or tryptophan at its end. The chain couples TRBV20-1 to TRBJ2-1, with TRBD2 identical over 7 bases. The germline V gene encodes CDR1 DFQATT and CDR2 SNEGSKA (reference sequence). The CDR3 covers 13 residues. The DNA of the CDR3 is TGCACCCCCGGAGGAGCGGGGCACAATGAGCAGTTCTCC. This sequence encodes CTPGGAGHNEQFS.

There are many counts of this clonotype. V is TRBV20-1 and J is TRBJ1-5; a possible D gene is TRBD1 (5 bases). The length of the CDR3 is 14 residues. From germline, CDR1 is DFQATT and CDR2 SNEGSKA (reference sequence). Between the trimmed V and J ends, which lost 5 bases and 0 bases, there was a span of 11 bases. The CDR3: CSALLTASNQPQHF. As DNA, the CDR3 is TGCAGTGCTCTCCTGACAGCTAGCAATCAGCCCCAGCATTTT.

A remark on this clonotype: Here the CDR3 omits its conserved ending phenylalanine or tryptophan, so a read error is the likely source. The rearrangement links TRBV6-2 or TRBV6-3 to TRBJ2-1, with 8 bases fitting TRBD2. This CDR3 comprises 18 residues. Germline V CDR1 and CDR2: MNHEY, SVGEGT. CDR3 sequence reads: CASGYPLQIAGNYNEQFL. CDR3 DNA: TGTGCCAGCGGTTACCCACTTCAGATAGCGGGAAACTACAATGAGCAGTTCTTA.

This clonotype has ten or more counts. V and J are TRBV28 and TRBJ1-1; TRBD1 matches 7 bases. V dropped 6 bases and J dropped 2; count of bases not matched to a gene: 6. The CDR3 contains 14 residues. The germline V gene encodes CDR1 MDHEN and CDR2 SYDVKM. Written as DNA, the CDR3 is TGTGCCAGCAGCATCCGGGACAGTAACACTGAAGCTTTCTTT. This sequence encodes CASSIRDSNTEAFF.

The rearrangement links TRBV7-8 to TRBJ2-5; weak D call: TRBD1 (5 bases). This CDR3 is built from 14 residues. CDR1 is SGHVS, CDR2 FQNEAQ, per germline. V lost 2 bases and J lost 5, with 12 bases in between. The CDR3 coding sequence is TGTGCCAGCAGCTTACATCGCAGGGTCGAGACCCAGTACTTC. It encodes CASSLHRRVETQYF. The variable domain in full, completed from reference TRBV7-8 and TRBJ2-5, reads GAGVSQSPRYKVAKRGQDVALRCDPISGHVSLFWYQQALGQGPEFLTYFQNEAQLDKSGLPSDRFFAERPEGSVSTLKIQRTQQEDSAVYLCASSLHRRVETQYFGPGTRLLVL.

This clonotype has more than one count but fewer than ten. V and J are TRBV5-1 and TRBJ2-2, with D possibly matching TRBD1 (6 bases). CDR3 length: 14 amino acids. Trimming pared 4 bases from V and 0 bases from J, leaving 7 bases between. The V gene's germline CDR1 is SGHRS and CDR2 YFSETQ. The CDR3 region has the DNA TGCGCCAGCAGCGACAGGACGAACACCGGGGAGCTGTTTTTT. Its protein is CASSDRTNTGELFF.

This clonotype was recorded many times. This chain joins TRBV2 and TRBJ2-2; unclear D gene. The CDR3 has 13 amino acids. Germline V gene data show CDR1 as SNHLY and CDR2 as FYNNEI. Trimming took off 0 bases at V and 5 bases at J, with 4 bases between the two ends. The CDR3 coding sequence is TGTGCCAGCAGTGAAGCGGGTACCGGGGAGCTGTTTTTT. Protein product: CASSEAGTGELFF.

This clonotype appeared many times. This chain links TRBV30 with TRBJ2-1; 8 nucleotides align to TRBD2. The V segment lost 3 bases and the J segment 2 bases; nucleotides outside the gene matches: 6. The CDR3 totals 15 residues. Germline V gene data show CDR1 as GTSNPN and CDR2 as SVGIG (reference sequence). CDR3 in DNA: TGTGCCTGGAGATCCGGGACTAGTGCCTACAATGAGCAGTTCTTC. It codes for CAWRSGTSAYNEQFF.